These 6 T cell receptor beta chains were sequenced from one sample in a study of radiotherapy plus CTLA-4 blockade in lung cancer. The assay was immunoSEQ multiplex PCR, and TCRdb's table has in-frame clones only and misses some. The sample includes around 80,000 clones, about 79% of them seen just once. Sequenced material: peripheral blood, taken from a patient treated with radiotherapy plus ipilimumab. All receptors derive from a human donor with non-small cell lung cancer whose response to radiotherapy plus ipilimumab could not be evaluated. Some clones in this sample may be carry-over from other donors' samples.

This clone has only a few counts. The chain employs TRBV2 and TRBJ1-1; TRBD1 might be the D (5 bases). The CDR3 contains 14 residues. Germline CDR1 reads SNHLY; CDR2 reads FYNNEI. The germline V and J ends were trimmed by 7 bases and 0 bases, with 12 bases remaining between them. CDR3 sequence reads: CASKAGFMNTEAFF. In nucleotides, the CDR3 is TGTGCCAGCAAGGCAGGGTTTATGAACACTGAAGCTTTCTTT.

This sequence joins TRBV5-5 and TRBJ1-6, with D unresolved. The germline V gene encodes CDR1 SGHKS and CDR2 YYEKEE (reference sequence). The CDR3 loop spans 17 amino acids. V lost 3 bases and J lost 0, with 13 bases in between. The CDR3 sequence: CASSSPPGSSYNSPLHF. DNA for the CDR3: TGTGCCAGCAGCTCCCCCCCGGGGAGCTCCTATAATTCACCCCTCCACTTT.

This chain's CDR3 is CAISVEAIRTEAFF. The CDR3 bases are TGTGCCATCAGTGTGGAGGCGATAAGGACTGAAGCTTTCTTT. V and J are TRBV10-3 and TRBJ1-1; D is ambiguous. V dropped 4 bases and J dropped 5 bases, with 14 bases sitting between them. CDR3 size: 14 residues. Per germline, CDR1 ENHRY and CDR2 SYGVKD.

The chain has TRBV25-1 and TRBJ2-1; the match to TRBD2 covers 7 bases. Trimming took 4 bases from V and 4 from J; bases not matched to a gene: 4. The CDR3 spans 14 residues. Per germline, CDR1 MGHDK and CDR2 SYGVNS. CDR3 sequence: CASSGGGGYNEQFF. The CDR3 DNA follows: TGTGCCAGCAGTGGGGGGGGTGGGTACAATGAGCAGTTCTTC.

The genes are TRBV4-1 and TRBJ1-3, with a possible D match to TRBD1 (6 bases). CDR3 size: 16 residues. V shed 2 bases and J shed 4 bases, with 15 bases lying between them. Germline V lookup: CDR1 MGHRA, CDR2 YSYEKL. The chain's CDR3 is CASSQNPHRDGNTIYF. The CDR3 coding sequence is TGCGCCAGCAGCCAAAACCCGCACAGGGACGGAAACACCATATATTTT.

The chain links TRBV28 to TRBJ1-5; D gene unclear. This CDR3 has 15 amino acids. Germline V gene lookup returns CDR1 MDHEN and CDR2 SYDVKM. Deletions cut 4 bases from V and 0 bases from J, with 10 bases between. CDR3: CASSWRYVSNQPQHF. CDR3 nucleotides: TGTGCCAGCAGTTGGAGATACGTTAGCAATCAGCCCCAGCATTTT.